The rows below give T cell receptor beta chains drawn from one sample of a study of identical twins. TCRdb reprocessed the 5' RACE reads via MiXCR and lists one record per CDR3 protein. The table lists some 600,000 distinct CDR3 sequences, around 7.5% of them singletons. These data also formed part of another study, on yellow fever vaccine responses in identical twins.

Input material: PBMCs. The source of these receptors is a woman younger than 35 in good health. The CDR3 runs from the conserved cysteine through the conserved F or W. A D gene is named only where the DNA matches it firmly. Some rows mark clone size as missing; the rest say once, few, many or name a class of expanded clone.

V: TRBV28; D: TRBD2; size: many; J: TRBJ2-1; CDR3: CASSLSGSNNEQFF; DNA: TGTGCCAGCAGCCTTAGCGGGAGTAACAATGAGCAGTTCTTC
V: TRBV6-7; D: TRBD2; size: few; J: TRBJ2-1; CDR3: CASSSLSGRYNEQFF; DNA: TGTGCCAGCAGTTCCCTAAGCGGGAGATACAATGAGCAGTTCTTC
V: TRBV5-1; D: NA; size: NA; J: TRBJ2-5; CDR3: CASSFDLGETQYF; DNA: TGCGCCAGCAGCTTCGATTTGGGGGAGACCCAGTACTTC
V: TRBV12-3/TRBV12-4; D: NA; size: many; J: TRBJ2-5; CDR3: CASSPQIPGTTETQYF; DNA: TGTGCCAGCAGCCCACAAATCCCTGGGACAACGGAGACCCAGTACTTC
V: TRBV4-2; D: NA; size: NA; J: TRBJ2-3; CDR3: CASSQGYRDSGSGTQYF; DNA: TGTGCCAGCAGCCAAGGGTACCGGGACTCAGGTAGTGGGACGCAGTATTTT
V: TRBV12-3/TRBV12-4; D: NA; size: many; J: TRBJ1-1; CDR3: CASSSFGVNTEAFF; DNA: TGTGCCAGCAGTTCATTTGGAGTTAACACTGAAGCTTTCTTT
V: TRBV5-1; D: NA; size: many; J: TRBJ2-1; CDR3: CASSFDDPSYNEQFF; DNA: TGCGCCAGCAGCTTTGACGACCCCTCCTACAATGAGCAGTTCTTC
V: TRBV28; D: NA; size: few; J: TRBJ2-7; CDR3: CAGAGQKTSYEQYF; DNA: TGTGCCGGGGCGGGACAGAAAACTTCCTACGAGCAGTACTTC
V: TRBV3-1; D: TRBD1; size: NA; J: TRBJ1-4; CDR3: CASSQAMGTGAASNEKLFF; DNA: TGTGCCAGCAGCCAAGCCATGGGGACAGGGGCCGCGTCTAATGAAAAACTGTTTTTT
V: TRBV5-6; D: NA; size: NA; J: TRBJ1-1; CDR3: CASSLGGRGPNTEALF; DNA: TGTGCCAGCAGCCTAGGAGGGAGGGGACCCAACACTGAAGCTCTCTTT
V: TRBV10-3; D: NA; size: NA; J: TRBJ1-5; CDR3: CAISADAGARQPQHF; DNA: TGTGCCATCAGTGCTGACGCAGGGGCTAGGCAGCCCCAGCATTTT
V: TRBV10-3; D: NA; size: few; J: TRBJ1-2; CDR3: CAISESSPKRGYGYTF; DNA: TGTGCCATCAGTGAGTCGAGCCCAAAAAGGGGCTATGGCTACACCTTC
V: TRBV7-8; D: TRBD2; size: few; J: TRBJ2-3; CDR3: CASSSLVSGRVGEPDTQYF; DNA: TGTGCCAGCAGCAGCCTAGTCAGCGGGAGGGTCGGAGAGCCAGATACGCAGTATTTT
V: TRBV27; D: TRBD2; size: NA; J: TRBJ2-7; CDR3: CASSSSGGFYEQYF; DNA: TGTGCCAGCAGTTCTAGCGGGGGTTTCTACGAGCAGTACTTC
V: TRBV27; D: TRBD2; size: few; J: TRBJ2-1; CDR3: CASSPLARSSYNEQFF; DNA: TGTGCCAGCAGTCCACTAGCGCGTAGCTCCTACAATGAGCAGTTCTTC
V: TRBV29-1; D: NA; size: NA; J: TRBJ2-5; CDR3: CSVEGPDQETQYF; DNA: TGCAGCGTTGAAGGGCCGGACCAAGAGACCCAGTACTTC
V: TRBV5-1; D: NA; size: NA; J: TRBJ2-5; CDR3: CASSTHTSNIETQYF; DNA: TGCGCCAGCAGCACCCACACTAGCAACATAGAGACCCAGTACTTC
V: TRBV12-3/TRBV12-4; D: TRBD1; size: NA; J: TRBJ2-4; CDR3: CASSPGTGGSWAKNIQYF; DNA: TGTGCCAGCAGTCCTGGGACAGGGGGGTCCTGGGCCAAAAACATTCAGTACTTC
V: TRBV15; D: TRBD1; size: NA; J: TRBJ2-2; CDR3: CATSRVDRDNTGELFF; DNA: TGTGCCACCAGCAGAGTAGACAGGGATAACACCGGGGAGCTGTTTTTT
V: TRBV12-3/TRBV12-4; D: NA; size: NA; J: TRBJ1-2; CDR3: CASSLTKIRVPYGYTF; DNA: TGTGCCAGCAGTTTAACTAAAATAAGGGTTCCCTATGGCTACACCTTC
V: TRBV4-1; D: TRBD1; size: few; J: TRBJ2-6; CDR3: CASSQDLLYRGIPGANVLTF; DNA: TGCGCCAGCAGCCAAGATCTCTTATACAGGGGTATCCCTGGGGCCAACGTCCTGACTTTC
V: TRBV6-2/TRBV6-3; D: NA; size: NA; J: TRBJ1-5; CDR3: CASSYLGRGNQPQHF; DNA: TGTGCCAGCAGTTACTTGGGACGGGGCAATCAGCCCCAGCATTTT
V: TRBV28; D: NA; size: NA; J: TRBJ1-3; CDR3: CASSGPESNTIYF; DNA: TGTGCCAGCAGTGGTCCTGAGAGTAACACCATATATTTT
V: TRBV4-1; D: TRBD2; size: many; J: TRBJ2-5; CDR3: CASSQYPSGGALETQYF; DNA: TGCGCCAGCAGCCAATATCCTAGCGGGGGGGCATTGGAGACCCAGTACTTC
V: TRBV25-1; D: TRBD1; size: many; J: TRBJ2-5; CDR3: CASSAGQGVGETQYF; DNA: TGTGCCAGCAGTGCGGGACAGGGGGTCGGGGAGACCCAGTACTTC
V: TRBV29-1; D: TRBD2; size: few; J: TRBJ2-1; CDR3: CSGGGSGSWNEQFF; DNA: TGCAGCGGCGGTGGGAGCGGGAGTTGGAATGAGCAGTTCTTC
V: TRBV24-1; D: TRBD1; size: NA; J: TRBJ2-1; CDR3: CATRSTGGQGIYNEQFF; DNA: TGTGCCACCAGATCGACCGGGGGACAGGGGATCTACAATGAGCAGTTCTTC
V: TRBV7-9; D: TRBD2; size: few; J: TRBJ2-3; CDR3: CASSPGTSGPSTDTQYF; DNA: TGTGCCAGCAGCCCCGGGACTAGCGGTCCTAGCACAGATACGCAGTATTTT
V: TRBV9; D: NA; size: many; J: TRBJ1-1; CDR3: CASSVEGYTEAFF; DNA: TGTGCCAGCAGCGTAGAAGGGTACACTGAAGCTTTCTTT
V: TRBV20-1; D: TRBD1; size: NA; J: TRBJ2-2; CDR3: CSANLLQGANTGELFF; DNA: TGCAGTGCTAACCTTCTACAGGGGGCGAACACCGGGGAGCTGTTTTTT
V: TRBV2; D: NA; size: few; J: TRBJ2-5; CDR3: CASSERGLGETQYF; DNA: TGTGCCAGCAGTGAGCGGGGGCTGGGGGAGACCCAGTACTTC
V: TRBV20-1; D: NA; size: few; J: TRBJ2-5; CDR3: CSPAKPGETQYF; DNA: TGCAGTCCGGCCAAACCCGGAGAGACCCAGTACTTC
V: TRBV15; D: NA; size: many; J: TRBJ1-2; CDR3: CATSSQQGQAYGYTF; DNA: TGTGCCACCAGCAGCCAACAGGGTCAGGCCTATGGCTACACCTTC
V: TRBV10-1; D: TRBD1; size: many; J: TRBJ1-1; CDR3: CASSLTGQGPVEAFF; DNA: TGCGCCAGCAGTTTAACCGGACAGGGACCAGTTGAAGCTTTCTTT
V: TRBV11-3; D: TRBD1; size: NA; J: TRBJ2-1; CDR3: CASSLDPGQGLYNEQFF; DNA: TGTGCCAGCAGCTTAGATCCGGGACAGGGGCTATACAATGAGCAGTTCTTC
V: TRBV18; D: NA; size: few; J: TRBJ2-1; CDR3: CASSPPVGSVNEQFF; DNA: TGTGCCAGCTCACCACCGGTAGGTAGCGTCAATGAGCAGTTCTTC
V: TRBV12-3/TRBV12-4; D: NA; size: many; J: TRBJ1-5; CDR3: CASSFRVNQPQHF; DNA: TGTGCCAGCAGTTTTCGGGTTAATCAGCCCCAGCATTTT
V: TRBV6-1; D: NA; size: many; J: TRBJ2-1; CDR3: CASSDPSALEGEQFF; DNA: TGTGCCAGCAGTGACCCCAGCGCGCTCGAGGGTGAGCAGTTCTTC
V: TRBV12-3/TRBV12-4; D: NA; size: many; J: TRBJ2-5; CDR3: CASRGGRTQETQYF; DNA: TGTGCCAGCAGAGGAGGACGAACTCAAGAGACCCAGTACTTC
V: TRBV25-1; D: NA; size: many; J: TRBJ2-3; CDR3: CASSEANTDTQYF; DNA: TGTGCCAGCAGTGAGGCCAACACAGATACGCAGTATTTT
V: TRBV3-1; D: NA; size: few; J: TRBJ1-1; CDR3: CASSQERGLTNTEAFF; DNA: TGTGCCAGCAGCCAAGAAAGAGGGCTTACGAACACTGAAGCTTTTTTT
V: TRBV2; D: NA; size: NA; J: TRBJ2-1; CDR3: CASSALVPSSEQFF; DNA: TGTGCCAGCAGTGCGCTAGTACCATCGAGTGAGCAGTTCTTC
V: TRBV7-9; D: NA; size: few; J: TRBJ1-1; CDR3: CASTVGGFNEAFF; DNA: TGTGCCAGCACCGTAGGGGGATTTAATGAAGCTTTCTTT
V: TRBV11-2; D: NA; size: NA; J: TRBJ2-1; CDR3: CASSKRGNEQFF; DNA: TGTGCCAGCAGCAAGAGGGGAAATGAGCAGTTCTTC
V: TRBV20-1; D: TRBD2; size: many; J: TRBJ2-1; CDR3: CSADGLAGDEQFF; DNA: TGCAGTGCAGATGGCCTAGCGGGGGACGAGCAGTTCTTC
V: TRBV7-9; D: NA; size: many; J: TRBJ2-4; CDR3: CASSPRVTAKNIQYF; DNA: TGTGCCAGCAGCCCTAGGGTAACTGCCAAAAACATTCAGTACTTC
V: TRBV12-3/TRBV12-4; D: NA; size: NA; J: TRBJ1-2; CDR3: CASSLGDGIYGYTF; DNA: TGTGCCAGCAGTTTAGGGGACGGGATCTATGGCTACACCTTC
V: TRBV5-1; D: TRBD1; size: many; J: TRBJ2-7; CDR3: CASSLFGGQGREQYF; DNA: TGCGCCAGCAGCTTGTTTGGGGGACAGGGGAGGGAGCAGTACTTC
V: TRBV4-2; D: NA; size: NA; J: TRBJ2-1; CDR3: CASSQARVSNNEQFF; DNA: TGTGCCAGCAGCCAAGCCCGGGTTTCCAACAATGAGCAGTTCTTC
V: TRBV4-2; D: NA; size: few; J: TRBJ2-7; CDR3: CASSQGLVDYEQYF; DNA: TGTGCCAGCAGCCAAGGATTGGTGGACTACGAGCAGTACTTC
V: TRBV25-1; D: NA; size: many; J: TRBJ1-1; CDR3: CASSDGMGRLNTEAFF; DNA: TGTGCCAGCAGTGATGGTATGGGTAGGTTGAACACTGAAGCTTTCTTT
V: TRBV29-1; D: NA; size: many; J: TRBJ2-5; CDR3: CSVDRGVPGQAGLAQYF; DNA: TGCAGCGTTGATCGGGGGGTACCGGGACAAGCGGGTCTTGCCCAGTACTTC
V: TRBV12-3/TRBV12-4; D: TRBD1; size: few; J: TRBJ1-1; CDR3: CASSLGTVHNTEAFF; DNA: TGTGCCAGCAGCCTGGGGACAGTCCATAACACTGAAGCTTTCTTT